The clone carrying this T cell receptor beta chain was detected ten times or more. What it binds is not known. Each CDR3 protein gets one entry after TCRdb re-called the PCR reads with MiXCR. In the table there are 20,000 to 25,000 distinct CDR3 sequences, 15% to 20% of which are singletons. The source of the sample is a study of molecular identifiers for immune sequencing clone quantification. Points from the study as a whole: Clones exceeding 20 RNA copies carried over 97% of effector molecules but under 1% of naive-cell molecules. The study reportedly detected spiked Jurkat TCR RNA from one cell among around 970,000 naive cells.

CD8+CD4-CCR7+CD45RA+ sorting gave the naive CD8 T cells. The sample was naive CD8+ T cells from blood, with Jurkat cell RNA spiked in. This sample's subset: FACS-sorted CD8+CD4-CCR7+CD45RA+ naive T cells. This receptor was identified in a human donor in good health. Some libraries in this study had Jurkat cell RNA spiked in.

The CDR3 coding sequence is TGTGCCAGCACCCGGGGGACTAGCGGGAGGAAGGATACGCAGTATTTT. Amino acid sequence: CASTRGTSGRKDTQYF. The V and J genes are TRBV12-3 or TRBV12-4 and TRBJ2-3; 15 nucleotides agree with TRBD2. The CDR3 covers 16 residues. J was trimmed by 6 bases and V by 7 bases; bases with no gene match: 8.